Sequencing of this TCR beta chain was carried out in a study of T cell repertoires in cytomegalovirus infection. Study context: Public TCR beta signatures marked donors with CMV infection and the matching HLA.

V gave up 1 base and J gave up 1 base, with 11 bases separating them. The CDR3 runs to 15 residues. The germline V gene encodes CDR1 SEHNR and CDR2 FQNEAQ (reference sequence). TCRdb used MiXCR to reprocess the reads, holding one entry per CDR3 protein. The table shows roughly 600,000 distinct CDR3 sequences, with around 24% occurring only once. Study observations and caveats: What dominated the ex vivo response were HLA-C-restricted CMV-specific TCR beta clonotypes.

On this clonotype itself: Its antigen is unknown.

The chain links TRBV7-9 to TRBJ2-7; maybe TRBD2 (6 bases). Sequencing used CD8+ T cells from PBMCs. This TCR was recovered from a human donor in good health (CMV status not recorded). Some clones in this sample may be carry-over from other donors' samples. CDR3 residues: CASSLVLASSYEQYF. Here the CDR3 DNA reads TGTGCCAGCAGCTTAGTCCTAGCGTCATCCTACGAGCAGTACTTC.